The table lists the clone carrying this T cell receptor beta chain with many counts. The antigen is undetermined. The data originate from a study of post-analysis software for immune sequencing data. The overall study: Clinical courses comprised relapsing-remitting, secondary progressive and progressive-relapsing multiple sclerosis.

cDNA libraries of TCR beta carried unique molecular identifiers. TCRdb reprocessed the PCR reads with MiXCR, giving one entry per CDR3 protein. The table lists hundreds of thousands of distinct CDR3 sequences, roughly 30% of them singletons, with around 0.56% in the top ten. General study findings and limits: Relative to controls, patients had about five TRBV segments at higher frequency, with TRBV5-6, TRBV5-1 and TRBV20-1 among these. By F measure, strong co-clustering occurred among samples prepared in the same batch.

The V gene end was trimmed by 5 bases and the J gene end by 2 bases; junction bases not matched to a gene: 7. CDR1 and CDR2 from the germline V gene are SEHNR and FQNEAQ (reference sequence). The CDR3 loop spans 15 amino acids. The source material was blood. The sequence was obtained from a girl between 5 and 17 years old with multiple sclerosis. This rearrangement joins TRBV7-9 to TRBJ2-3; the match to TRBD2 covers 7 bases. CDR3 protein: CASSPPGTTTDTQYF. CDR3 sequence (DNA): TGTGCCAGCAGCCCCCCTGGGACTACCACAGATACGCAGTATTTT.